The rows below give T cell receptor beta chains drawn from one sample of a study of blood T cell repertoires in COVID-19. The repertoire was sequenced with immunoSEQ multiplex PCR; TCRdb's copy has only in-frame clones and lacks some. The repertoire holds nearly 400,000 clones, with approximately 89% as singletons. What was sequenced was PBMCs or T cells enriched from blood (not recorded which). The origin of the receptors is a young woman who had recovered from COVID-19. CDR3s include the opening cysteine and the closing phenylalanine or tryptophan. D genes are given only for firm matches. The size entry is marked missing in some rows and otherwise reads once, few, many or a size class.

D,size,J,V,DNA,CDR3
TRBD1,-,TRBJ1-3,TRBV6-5,TGTGCCAGCAGTTACGACAGGGCCGGAAACACCATATATTTT,CASSYDRAGNTIYF
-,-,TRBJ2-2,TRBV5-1,TGCGCCAGCAGCTCCCGTCGGGGTGAAGGCGGGGAGCTGTTTTTT,CASSSRRGEGGELFF
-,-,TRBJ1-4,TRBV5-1,TGCGCCAGCAGCCGCGGACAGTCAATCGACCTGTTTTTT,CASSRGQSIDLFF
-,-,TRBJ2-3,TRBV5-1,TGCGCCAGCAGCTTTAGCGGAAACACAGATACGCAGTATTTT,CASSFSGNTDTQYF
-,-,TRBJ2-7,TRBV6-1,TGTGCCAGCAGTGAAGTCATCAGTCCCCGGCAGTACTTC,CASSEVISPRQYF
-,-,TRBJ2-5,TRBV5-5,TGTGCCAGCAGCTTGCGGGACATTAAAGAGACCCAGTACTTC,CASSLRDIKETQYF
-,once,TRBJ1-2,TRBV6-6,TGTGCCAGCAGTCCCCAGGCAGACTATGGCTACACCTTC,CASSPQADYGYTF
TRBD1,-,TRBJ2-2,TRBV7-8,TGTGCCAGCAGCTCTAGAGGGGGCTACACCGGGGAGCTGTTTTTT,CASSSRGGYTGELFF
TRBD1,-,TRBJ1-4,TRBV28,TGTGCCAGCGGACAGGGGATCGGGGCAACTAATGAAAAACTGTTTTTT,CASGQGIGATNEKLFF
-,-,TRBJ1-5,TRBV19,TGTGCCAGCGACCAGGGGCCCTATAGCAATCAGCCCCAGCATTTT,CASDQGPYSNQPQHF
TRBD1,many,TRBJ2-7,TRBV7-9,TGTGCCAGCGAATCGACAGGGAACTACGAGCAGTACTTC,CASESTGNYEQYF
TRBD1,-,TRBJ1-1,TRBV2,TGTGCCAGCAGGAATACAGGGGGGGGGACTGAAGCTTTCTTT,CASRNTGGGTEAFF
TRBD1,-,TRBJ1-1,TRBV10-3,TGTGCCATCAGTGGGTCTACTACAGGGGGCCCTTTCTTT,CAISGSTTGGPFF
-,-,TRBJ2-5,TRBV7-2,TGTGCCAGCAGCGACAGAGGACGGATCCAAGAGACCCAGTACTTC,CASSDRGRIQETQYF
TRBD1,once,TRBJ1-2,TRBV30,TGTGCCTGGAGTCCGGACAGGGTATATGGCTACACCTTC,CAWSPDRVYGYTF
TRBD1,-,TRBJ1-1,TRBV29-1,TGCAGCGTTTTAGGACAGGGCGGTAACACTGAAGCTTTCTTT,CSVLGQGGNTEAFF
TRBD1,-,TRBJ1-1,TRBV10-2,TGCGCCAGCAGTGAGCCACCACAGGGGTTTTTGACTGAAGCTTTCTTT,CASSEPPQGFLTEAFF
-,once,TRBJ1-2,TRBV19,TGTGCCAGTAGTACAGCAGGGACTAACTATGGCTACACCTTC,CASSTAGTNYGYTF
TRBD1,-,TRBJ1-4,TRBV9,TGTGCCAGCAGCCCGAGGACAGGGAGGGATGAAAAACTGTTTTTT,CASSPRTGRDEKLFF
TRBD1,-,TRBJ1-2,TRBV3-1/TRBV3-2,TGTGCCAGCAGCCAAGAGGGCAGGGGGAGAGATGGCTACACCTTC,CASSQEGRGRDGYTF
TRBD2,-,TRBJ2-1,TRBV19,TGTGCCAGTGATTCGGGGGGTAGGGCCGGGAATGAGCAGTTCTTC,CASDSGGRAGNEQFF
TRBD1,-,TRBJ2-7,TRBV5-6,TGTGCCAGCAGCTTGGGGGCAGGGGGCTACTACGAGCAGTACTTC,CASSLGAGGYYEQYF
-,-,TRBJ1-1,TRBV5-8,TGTGCCAGCAGCTTCCGGGATGGCGGTGGGAACACTGAAGCTTTCTTT,CASSFRDGGGNTEAFF
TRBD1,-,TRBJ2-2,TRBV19,TGTGCCAGTAGCCCCCCCGGGACAGGGCTTCACGGGGAGCTGTTTTTT,CASSPPGTGLHGELFF
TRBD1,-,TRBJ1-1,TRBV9,TGTGCCAGCAGCGGCAGGGGGGAGCGGACTGAAGCTTTCTTT,CASSGRGERTEAFF
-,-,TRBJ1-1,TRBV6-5,TGTGCCAGCAGCCGCACTCCGTCCCGGGAAGCTTTCTTT,CASSRTPSREAFF
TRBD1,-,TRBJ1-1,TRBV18,TGTGCCAGCTCACCCGGGACAGGGGTTGCGGAGACTGAAGCTTTCTTT,CASSPGTGVAETEAFF
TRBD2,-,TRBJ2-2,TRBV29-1,TGCAGCGGAGGGACTAGCGGGAGGACCGGGGAGCTGTTTTTT,CSGGTSGRTGELFF
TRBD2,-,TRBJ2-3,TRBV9,TGTGCCAGCAGCCTCACTAGCGGAACTAGCACAGATACGCAGTATTTT,CASSLTSGTSTDTQYF
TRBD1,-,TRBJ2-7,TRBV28,TGTGCCAGCGGGACAGGTTGGAACGAGCAGTACTTC,CASGTGWNEQYF
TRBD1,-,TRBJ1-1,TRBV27,TGTGCCAGCCGCCTCAAAGGGCAGGGGGTCACTGAAGCTTTCTTT,CASRLKGQGVTEAFF
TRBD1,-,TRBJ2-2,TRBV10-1,TGCGCCAGCAGTGACGGCGTCGGGACAGTGAACACCGGGGAGCTGTTTTTT,CASSDGVGTVNTGELFF
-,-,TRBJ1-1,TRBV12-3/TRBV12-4,TGTGCCAGCAGTTACAGACAGAGCGAAGCTTTCTTT,CASSYRQSEAFF
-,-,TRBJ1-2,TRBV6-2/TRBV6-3,TGTGCCAGCAGTTACGACATTAGATATGGCTACACCTTC,CASSYDIRYGYTF
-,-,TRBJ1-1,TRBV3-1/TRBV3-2,TGTGCCAGCAGCCAAATACGACAGACGAACACTGAAGCTTTCTTT,CASSQIRQTNTEAFF
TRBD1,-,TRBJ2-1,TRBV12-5,TGTGCTAGTGGTTTGGCGGGACAGAGGAGTAATGAGCAGTTCTTC,CASGLAGQRSNEQFF
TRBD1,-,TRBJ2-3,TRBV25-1,TGTGCCAGCCACCGACAGGGATCATTAAGGGTGGATACGCAGTATTTT,CASHRQGSLRVDTQYF
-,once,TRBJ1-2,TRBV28,TGTGCCAGCAGTAACAGGCCAAATGGCTACACCTTC,CASSNRPNGYTF
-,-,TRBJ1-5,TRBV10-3,TGTGCCATCAGTGAACCAGGCCAGCCCCAGCATTTT,CAISEPGQPQHF
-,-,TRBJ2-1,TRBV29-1,TGCAGCGTCGTCAGGACACTCTACAATGAGCAGTTCTTC,CSVVRTLYNEQFF
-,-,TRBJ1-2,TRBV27,TGTGCCAGCAGTTCGACCCCCGGCGGGGGCTATGGCTACACCTTC,CASSSTPGGGYGYTF
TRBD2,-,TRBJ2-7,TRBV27,TGTGCCAGCCGCTCGGGGGGGATAATGGTCTACGAGCAGTACTTC,CASRSGGIMVYEQYF
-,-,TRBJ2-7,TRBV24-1,TGTGCCACCAGTGACCCCAGGGCCCCCTACGAGCAGTACTTC,CATSDPRAPYEQYF
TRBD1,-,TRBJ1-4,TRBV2,TGTGCCAGCACTTGGACAGGGGAGGAAAAACTGTTTTTT,CASTWTGEEKLFF
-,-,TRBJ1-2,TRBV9,TGTGCCAGCAGCCCCCTATCTAGGGGCGACTATGGCTACACCTTC,CASSPLSRGDYGYTF
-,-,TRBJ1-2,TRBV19,TGTGCCAGTAGTGAAGACAGCTATGGCTACACCTTC,CASSEDSYGYTF
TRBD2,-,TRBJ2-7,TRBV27,TGTGCCAGCAGTAGACGACTAGCGGGAGGCTTGGGCGAGCAGTACTTC,CASSRRLAGGLGEQYF
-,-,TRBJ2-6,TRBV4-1,TGCGCCAGCAGCCAAGATCGTGGGGCCCGCTCTGGGGCCAACGTCCTGACTTTC,CASSQDRGARSGANVLTF
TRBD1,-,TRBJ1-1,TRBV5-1,TGCGCCAGCAGCGCAACCGGGACAGGGGTCTCGATGAACACTGAAGCTTTCTTT,CASSATGTGVSMNTEAFF
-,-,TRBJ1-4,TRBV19,TGTGCCAGTAACTTAGGGGGTTCGAATGAAAAACTGTTTTTT,CASNLGGSNEKLFF
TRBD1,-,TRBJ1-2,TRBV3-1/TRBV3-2,TGTGCCAGCATTGGACAGGGGGGCGATGGCTACACCTTC,CASIGQGGDGYTF
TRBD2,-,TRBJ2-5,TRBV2,TGTGCCAGCAGAGCGTTAGCGGGGAGCCAAGAGACCCAGTACTTC,CASRALAGSQETQYF
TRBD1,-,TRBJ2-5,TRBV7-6,TGTGCCAGCAGCTTCGGACAGGGGAGGGGCAAGACCCAGTACTTC,CASSFGQGRGKTQYF